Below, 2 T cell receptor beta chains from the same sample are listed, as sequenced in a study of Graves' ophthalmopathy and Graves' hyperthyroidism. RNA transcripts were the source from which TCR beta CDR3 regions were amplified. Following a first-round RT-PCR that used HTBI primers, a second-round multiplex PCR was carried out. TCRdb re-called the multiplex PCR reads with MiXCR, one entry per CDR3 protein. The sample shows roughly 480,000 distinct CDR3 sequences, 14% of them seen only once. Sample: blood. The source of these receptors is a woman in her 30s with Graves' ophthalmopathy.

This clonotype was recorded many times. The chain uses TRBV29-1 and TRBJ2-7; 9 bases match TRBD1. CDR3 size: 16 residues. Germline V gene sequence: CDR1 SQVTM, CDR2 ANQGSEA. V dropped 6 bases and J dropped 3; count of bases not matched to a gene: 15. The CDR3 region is CSVRDRESIGYYEQYF. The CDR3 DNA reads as TGCAGCGTGCGGGACAGGGAATCTATCGGGTACTACGAGCAGTACTTC.

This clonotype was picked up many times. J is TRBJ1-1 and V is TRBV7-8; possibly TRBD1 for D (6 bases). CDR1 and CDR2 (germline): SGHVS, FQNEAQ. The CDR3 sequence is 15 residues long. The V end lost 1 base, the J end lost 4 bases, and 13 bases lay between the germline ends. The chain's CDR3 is CASSLVGQEGTEAFF. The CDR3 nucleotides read TGTGCCAGCAGCTTAGTGGGACAAGAAGGCACTGAAGCTTTCTTT.